The clone carrying this T cell receptor (beta chain) was seen a few times. Additional DNA sequences in this sample encode the identical CDR3. This record belongs to a study of T cells in tumors after PD-1 blockade. This CDR3 spans 15 amino acids. The germline V gene has CDR1 SNHLY and CDR2 FYNNEI. V lost 6 bases and J lost 0; bases outside the gene matches: 5. Some clones are missing from TCRdb's copy, which holds only in-frame ones; the method was immunoSEQ multiplex PCR. The table lists around 45,000 clones, around 80% of them singletons. The clonotype comes from a human donor with advanced basal cell or squamous cell carcinoma (not recorded which). The sample was PBMCs, taken before anti-PD-1 therapy. The chain joins TRBV2 to TRBJ2-3; 8 bases line up with TRBD1. The chain's CDR3 is CASSPGTGSTDTQYF. The CDR3 bases are TGTGCCAGCAGCCCAGGGACAGGTAGCACAGATACGCAGTATTTT. The complete variable domain, with remaining parts taken from reference TRBV2 and TRBJ2-3, reads EPEVTQTPSHQVTQMGQEVILRCVPISNHLYFYWYRQILGQKVEFLVSFYNNEISEKSEIFDDQFSVERPDGSNFTLKIRSTKLEDSAMYFCASSPGTGSTDTQYFGPGTRLTVL.